The clone carrying this T cell receptor (beta chain) was seen a handful of times. The antigen is unknown. The data were taken from a study of beta chain features in type 1 diabetes. Study in general: Examined across all samples were some 110,000,000 sorted cells.

Study-level results: Naive, central memory and Treg TCRB repertoires seemed to resemble each other more closely in patients than they did in healthy donors.

Each of the CD4+ naive, central memory, regulatory and stem cell-like memory populations was sorted via CD45RO/CCR7/CD25/CD127/CD95/CD27. The V end lost 6 bases, the J end lost 1 base, and 5 bases lay between the germline ends. Germline V lookup: CDR1 DFQATT, CDR2 SNEGSKA (reference sequence). The CDR3 is 11 residues long. The isolated RNA, all of it, was reverse transcribed, so expressed TCRB transcripts were what got sequenced. An average approximately 3.7 million reads came from naive, central memory and regulatory T cell samples. TCRdb's copy holds only in-frame clones and misses some; the assay was immunoSEQ multiplex PCR. Of about 160,000 clones in the sample, over 7.5% were seen once.

Material: central memory CD4+ T cells from blood. This chain uses TRBV20-1 with TRBJ2-3; no clear D gene. The clonotype was recovered from a woman younger than 30 in good health. This chain's CDR3 is CSAHRTDTQYF. CDR3 DNA sequence: TGCAGTGCCCATCGCACAGATACGCAGTATTTT.